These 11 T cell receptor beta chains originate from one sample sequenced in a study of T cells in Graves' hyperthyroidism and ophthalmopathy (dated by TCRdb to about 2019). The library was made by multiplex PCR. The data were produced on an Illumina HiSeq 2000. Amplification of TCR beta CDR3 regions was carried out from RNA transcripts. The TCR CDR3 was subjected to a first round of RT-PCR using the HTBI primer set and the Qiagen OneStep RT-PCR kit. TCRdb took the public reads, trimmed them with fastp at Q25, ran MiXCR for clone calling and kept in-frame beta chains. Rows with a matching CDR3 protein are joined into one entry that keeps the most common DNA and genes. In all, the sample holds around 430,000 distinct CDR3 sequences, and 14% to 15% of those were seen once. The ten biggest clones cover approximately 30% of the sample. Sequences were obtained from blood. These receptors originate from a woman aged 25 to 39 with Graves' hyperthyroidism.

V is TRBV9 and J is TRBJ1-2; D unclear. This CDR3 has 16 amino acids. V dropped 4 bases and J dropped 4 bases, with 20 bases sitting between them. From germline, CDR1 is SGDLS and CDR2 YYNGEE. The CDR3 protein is CASSSQRIGISYGYTF. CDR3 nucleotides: TGTGCCAGCAGCTCCCAGAGAATCGGGATATCCTATGGCTACACCTTC.

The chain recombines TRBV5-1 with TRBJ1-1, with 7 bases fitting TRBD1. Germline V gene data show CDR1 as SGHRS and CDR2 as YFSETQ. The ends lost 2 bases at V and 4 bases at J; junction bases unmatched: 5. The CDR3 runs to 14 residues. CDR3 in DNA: TGCGCCAGCAGCTTAACAGGGGAGGGCACTGAAGCTTTCTTT. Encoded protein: CASSLTGEGTEAFF.

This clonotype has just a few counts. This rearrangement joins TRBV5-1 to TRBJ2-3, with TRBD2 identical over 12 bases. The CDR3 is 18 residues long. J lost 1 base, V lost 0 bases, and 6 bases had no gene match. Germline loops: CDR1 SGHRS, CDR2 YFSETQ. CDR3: CASSLGPSGRAGTDTQYF. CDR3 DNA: TGCGCCAGCAGCTTGGGGCCTAGCGGGAGGGCCGGCACAGATACGCAGTATTTT.

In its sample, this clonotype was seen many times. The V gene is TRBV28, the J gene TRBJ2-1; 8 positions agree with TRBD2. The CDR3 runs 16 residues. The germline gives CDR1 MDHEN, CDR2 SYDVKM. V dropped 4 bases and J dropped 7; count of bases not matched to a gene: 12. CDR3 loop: CASSSLRAGGKNEQFF. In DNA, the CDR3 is TGTGCCAGCAGTTCCCTCAGGGCGGGAGGTAAGAATGAGCAGTTCTTC.

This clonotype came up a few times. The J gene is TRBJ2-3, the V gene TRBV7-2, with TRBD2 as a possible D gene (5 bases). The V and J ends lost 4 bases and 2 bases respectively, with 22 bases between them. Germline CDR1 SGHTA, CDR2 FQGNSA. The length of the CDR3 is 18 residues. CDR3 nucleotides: TGTGCCAGCAGCTCGATGGCCGGGTGGGGAGAGGACACAGATACGCAGTATTTT. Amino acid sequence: CASSSMAGWGEDTDTQYF.

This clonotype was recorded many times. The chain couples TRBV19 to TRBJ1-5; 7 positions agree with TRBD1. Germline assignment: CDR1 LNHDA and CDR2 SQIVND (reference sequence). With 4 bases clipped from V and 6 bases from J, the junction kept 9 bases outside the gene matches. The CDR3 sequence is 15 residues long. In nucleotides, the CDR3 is TGTGCCAGTAGTAGAGCCTCAGGGGGGGGTCAGCCCCAGCATTTT. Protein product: CASSRASGGGQPQHF.

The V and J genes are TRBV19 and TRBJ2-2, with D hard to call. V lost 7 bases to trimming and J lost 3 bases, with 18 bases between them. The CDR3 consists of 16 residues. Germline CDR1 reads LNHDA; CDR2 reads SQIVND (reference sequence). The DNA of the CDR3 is TGTGCCAGTAACCCTAGGGCGGCGGTTTACACCGGGGAGCTGTTTTTT. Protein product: CASNPRAAVYTGELFF.

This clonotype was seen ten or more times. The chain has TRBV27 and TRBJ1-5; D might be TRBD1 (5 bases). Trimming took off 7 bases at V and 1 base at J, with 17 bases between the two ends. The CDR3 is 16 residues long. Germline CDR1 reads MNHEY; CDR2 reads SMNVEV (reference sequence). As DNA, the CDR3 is TGTGCCAGCACCCTTCTGGGGGGAGGAAGCAATCAGCCCCAGCATTTT. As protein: CASTLLGGGSNQPQHF.

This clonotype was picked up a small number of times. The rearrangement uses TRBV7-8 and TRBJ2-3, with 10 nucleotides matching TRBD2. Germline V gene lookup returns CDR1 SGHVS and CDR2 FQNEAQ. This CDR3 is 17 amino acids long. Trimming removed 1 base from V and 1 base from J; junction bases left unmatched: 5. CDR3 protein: CASSLGRGTSGTDTQYF. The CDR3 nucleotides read TGTGCCAGCAGCTTAGGTCGGGGGACTAGCGGCACAGATACGCAGTATTTT. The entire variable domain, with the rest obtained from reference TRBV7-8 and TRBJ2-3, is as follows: GAGVSQSPRYKVAKRGQDVALRCDPISGHVSLFWYQQALGQGPEFLTYFQNEAQLDKSGLPSDRFFAERPEGSVSTLKIQRTQQEDSAVYLCASSLGRGTSGTDTQYFGPGTRLTVL.

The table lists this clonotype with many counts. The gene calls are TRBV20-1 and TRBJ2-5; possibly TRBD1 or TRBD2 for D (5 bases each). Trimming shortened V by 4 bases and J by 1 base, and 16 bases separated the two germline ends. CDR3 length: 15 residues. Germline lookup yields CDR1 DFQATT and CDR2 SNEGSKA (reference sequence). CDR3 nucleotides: TGCAGTGCTAACCAGCCGGGGCCAACCCAAGAGACCCAGTACTTC. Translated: CSANQPGPTQETQYF.

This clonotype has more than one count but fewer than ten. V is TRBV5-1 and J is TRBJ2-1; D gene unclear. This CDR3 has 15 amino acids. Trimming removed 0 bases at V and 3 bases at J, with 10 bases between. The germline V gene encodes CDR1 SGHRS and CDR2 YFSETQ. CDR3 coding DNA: TGCGCCAGCAGCTTGGCCACGGTAGACTACAATGAGCAGTTCTTC. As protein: CASSLATVDYNEQFF. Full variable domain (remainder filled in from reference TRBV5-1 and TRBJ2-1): KAGVTQTPRYLIKTRGQQVTLSCSPISGHRSVSWYQQTPGQGLQFLFEYFSETQRNKGNFPGRFSGRQFSNSRSEMNVSTLELGDSALYLCASSLATVDYNEQFFGPGTRLTVL.